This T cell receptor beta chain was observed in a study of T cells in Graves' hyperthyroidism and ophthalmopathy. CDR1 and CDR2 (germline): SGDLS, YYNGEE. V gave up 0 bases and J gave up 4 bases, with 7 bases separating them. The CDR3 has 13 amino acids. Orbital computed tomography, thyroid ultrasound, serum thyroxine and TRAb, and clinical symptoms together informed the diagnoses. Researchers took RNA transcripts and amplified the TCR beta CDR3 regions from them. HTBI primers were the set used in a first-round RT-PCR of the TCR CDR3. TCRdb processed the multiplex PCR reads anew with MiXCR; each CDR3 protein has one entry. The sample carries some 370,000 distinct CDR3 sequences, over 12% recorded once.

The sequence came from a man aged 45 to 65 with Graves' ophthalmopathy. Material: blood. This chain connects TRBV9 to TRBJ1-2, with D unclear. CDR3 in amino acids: CASSVGGGYGYTF. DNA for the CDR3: TGTGCCAGCAGCGTAGGGGGAGGCTATGGCTACACCTTC.